These T cell receptor beta chains were read from a single sample in a study of blood T cells in healthy people across ages. TCRdb used MiXCR to reprocess the 5' RACE reads, holding one entry per CDR3 protein. The table records 2 million or so distinct CDR3 sequences, around half of them present only once. The specimen was blood. The receptors here all came from a woman aged 40-49 years in good health. Each CDR3 is given with its conserved first and last residue. A D gene is named only where the DNA matches it firmly. The size field is filled for only some rows; it gives once, few, many or a size class.

DNA,CDR3,D,size,V,J
TGTGCCAGCAGAACCCTAGCGGGGGCGAACACCGGGGAGCTGTTTTTT,CASRTLAGANTGELFF,TRBD2,-,TRBV12-3/TRBV12-4,TRBJ2-2
TGTGCCACCACCCATGAATGGGGGCGGCAGTTCTTC,CATTHEWGRQFF,-,-,TRBV15,TRBJ2-1
TGCAGTGCTCAACTAGCGGGGGTGAAAGAGACCCAGTACTTC,CSAQLAGVKETQYF,TRBD2,few,TRBV20-1,TRBJ2-5
TGTGCCAGCAGCCAAGTAAAGCGAAATGAGCAGTTCTTC,CASSQVKRNEQFF,-,-,TRBV3-1,TRBJ2-1
TGCAGCGTTAGCGGGACTAGCGGGGGGTCCTCCTACGAGCAGTACTTC,CSVSGTSGGSSYEQYF,TRBD2,few,TRBV29-1,TRBJ2-7
TGTGCCAGCAGCTTTTTGTTTTTAGATACGCAGTATTTT,CASSFLFLDTQYF,-,-,TRBV7-8,TRBJ2-3
TGCGCCAGCAGTGCAGGACGCTGGGCCAACGTCCTGACTTTC,CASSAGRWANVLTF,-,few,TRBV5-1,TRBJ2-6
TGCGCCAGCAGAGCCGGCAGATACGAGCAGTACTTC,CASRAGRYEQYF,-,-,TRBV5-1,TRBJ2-7
TGTGCCAGCAGCCATATGAGTATTGGGGTTAGCAATCAGCCCCAGCATTTT,CASSHMSIGVSNQPQHF,-,-,TRBV7-2,TRBJ1-5
TGTGCCAGCAGTCGGCCGAGCGGGGGGCGACTCTACAATGAGCAGTTCTTC,CASSRPSGGRLYNEQFF,TRBD2,-,TRBV12-3/TRBV12-4,TRBJ2-1
TGCGCCAGCAGCTTGGAACCAGGGAGGAGAGAGACCCAGTACTTC,CASSLEPGRRETQYF,-,-,TRBV5-1,TRBJ2-5
TGTGCCAGCAGCGAGATATTGACCGCCCTCGGGGAGCTGTTTTTT,CASSEILTALGELFF,-,-,TRBV7-9,TRBJ2-2
TGTGCCATCAGTGGCCAGGGTCGTACGCAGTATTTT,CAISGQGRTQYF,-,-,TRBV10-3,TRBJ2-3
TGTGCCAGCAAATTCAGTAATGAGCAGTTCTTC,CASKFSNEQFF,-,-,TRBV27,TRBJ2-1
TGCAGTGCCAGTGACGGGGGAGACTATGGCTACACCTTC,CSASDGGDYGYTF,-,-,TRBV20-1,TRBJ1-2
TGTGCCAGCAGTTACTCACCGCCCATGGCAGGTTTTTACGAGCAGTACTTC,CASSYSPPMAGFYEQYF,-,-,TRBV6-7,TRBJ2-7
TGCGCCAGCAGCCAAGATCGGCAGGGTTATGAAAAACTGTTTTTT,CASSQDRQGYEKLFF,-,-,TRBV4-3,TRBJ1-4
TGCAGCGTAAGACAGGGGACTGAAGCTTTCTTT,CSVRQGTEAFF,TRBD1,few,TRBV29-1,TRBJ1-1
TGTGCCAGCAGCTTAGTACCGGGTGCAACTAATGAAAAACTGTTTTTT,CASSLVPGATNEKLFF,-,few,TRBV7-2,TRBJ1-4
TGTGCCAGCAGCCAAGCCGGAACCCCGTACCAAGAGACCCAGTACTTC,CASSQAGTPYQETQYF,-,once,TRBV14,TRBJ2-5
TGCAGCGTTGCAGCGAATTACAATGAGCAGTTCTTC,CSVAANYNEQFF,-,few,TRBV29-1,TRBJ2-1
TGTGCCAGCGGCGGGGGGCGCCGAGAGACCCAGTACTTC,CASGGGRRETQYF,TRBD2,few,TRBV15,TRBJ2-5
TGCAGTGCGGCATATGGGGGGGCCCAAGAGACCCAGTACTTC,CSAAYGGAQETQYF,-,-,TRBV20-1,TRBJ2-5
TGTGCCAGCAGTAAGTCGACCTCCTACGAGCAGTACTTC,CASSKSTSYEQYF,-,few,TRBV6-2/TRBV6-3,TRBJ2-7
TGTGCCAGCAGTTTCAGGGGAGCTAACTATGGCTACACCTTC,CASSFRGANYGYTF,-,many,TRBV12-3/TRBV12-4,TRBJ1-2
TGTGCCAGCAGCCAAGGACAGGGCGGTGGCTACACCTTC,CASSQGQGGGYTF,TRBD1,many,TRBV4-1,TRBJ1-2
TGTGCCAGCAGTTTAGTGTCGGGGTTGGGTCAGCCCCAGCATTTT,CASSLVSGLGQPQHF,-,-,TRBV27,TRBJ1-5
TGCGCCAGCAGCCAAGAGCCGCGGTCGGGGCTCTATGGCTACACCTTC,CASSQEPRSGLYGYTF,-,few,TRBV4-3,TRBJ1-2
TGTGCCAGCAGCTTAGCCAGCGGGCTTTTCAACTCCTACGAGCAGTACTTC,CASSLASGLFNSYEQYF,-,-,TRBV7-6,TRBJ2-7
TGTGCCAGCAGCTTAGCGCTGGAACCAGGAGGCTACGAGCAGTACTTC,CASSLALEPGGYEQYF,-,few,TRBV7-8,TRBJ2-7
TGCAGCCTTGGGACAGCTAACTATGGCTACACCTTC,CSLGTANYGYTF,TRBD1,-,TRBV29-1,TRBJ1-2
TGTGCCAGCAGGAATGACAGGGATAATTCACCCCTCCACTTT,CASRNDRDNSPLHF,TRBD1,-,TRBV6-5,TRBJ1-6
TGTGCCAGCAGGACACGACAGTACGGGGACTCTGGGGCCAACGTCCTGACTTTC,CASRTRQYGDSGANVLTF,-,-,TRBV27,TRBJ2-6
TGTGCCAGCAGTTCCCTAATCAGCACAGATACGCAGTATTTT,CASSSLISTDTQYF,-,few,TRBV27,TRBJ2-3
TGTGCCAGCAGCTTCCCCGTCGGACTAGCGGACCAAGAGACCCAGTACTTC,CASSFPVGLADQETQYF,TRBD2,-,TRBV7-8,TRBJ2-5
TGTGCCAGCAGCAAAAGCGGGGTAACCTACGAGCAGTACTTC,CASSKSGVTYEQYF,TRBD2,-,TRBV7-8,TRBJ2-7
TGTGCCAGCAAAACGGGGACACATTACAATGAGCAGTTCTTC,CASKTGTHYNEQFF,-,-,TRBV11-2,TRBJ2-1
TGCAGTGCCATGGGTGGTGAGCAGTTCTTC,CSAMGGEQFF,-,-,TRBV20-1,TRBJ2-1
TGTGCCATCGGGACAGGGGGCAATGAGCAGTTCTTC,CAIGTGGNEQFF,TRBD1,-,TRBV24-1,TRBJ2-1
TGTGCCAGCAGTGACCCCCTAGGGGTGTACCAAGAGACCCAGTACTTC,CASSDPLGVYQETQYF,-,once,TRBV25-1,TRBJ2-5
TGTGCCAGCAGTTACCGGGGGACAGCGGACCGCTACGAGCAGTACTTC,CASSYRGTADRYEQYF,-,once,TRBV6-2/TRBV6-3,TRBJ2-7
TGCGCCAGCAGCTTTTTCCCAGCAGCGGGGGGGCGAGATACGCAGTATTTT,CASSFFPAAGGRDTQYF,TRBD2,few,TRBV5-1,TRBJ2-3
TGTGCCAGCAGTTTATCCCAAAACATTCAGTACTTC,CASSLSQNIQYF,-,many,TRBV12-3/TRBV12-4,TRBJ2-4
TGCAGTGCTGACAGGGGGCGCGTCCCCTACGAGCAGTACTTC,CSADRGRVPYEQYF,TRBD1,-,TRBV20-1,TRBJ2-7
TGTGCCAGCAGCGCGGGGCTAGCGGTGTACCAAGAGACCCAGTACTTC,CASSAGLAVYQETQYF,TRBD2,-,TRBV25-1,TRBJ2-5
TGTGCCAGCTTCGATGGTTTCGCAGATACGCAGTATTTT,CASFDGFADTQYF,-,-,TRBV6-6,TRBJ2-3
TGCGCCAGCAGCTTGGATTGGAGAGTGAACAATGAGCAGTTCTTC,CASSLDWRVNNEQFF,-,-,TRBV5-1,TRBJ2-1
TGTGCCAGCAGTTCCTTGGACGGTGTGGCACACTATGGCTACACCTTC,CASSSLDGVAHYGYTF,-,-,TRBV6-6,TRBJ1-2
TGTGCCAGCAGCCAAGTGGGGGGGCAGATCGTTAATGAAAAACTGTTTTTT,CASSQVGGQIVNEKLFF,-,-,TRBV3-1,TRBJ1-4
TGTGCCAGCAGGCCGCCTGGGGGCGCGGAGACCCAGTACTTC,CASRPPGGAETQYF,-,-,TRBV6-6,TRBJ2-5
TGCAGTGCTAGAGCCCAGGGGAATCAGCCCCAGCATTTT,CSARAQGNQPQHF,-,-,TRBV20-1,TRBJ1-5
TGTGCCAGCAGCCAAGTCGAAGGTGTTCAGTACTTC,CASSQVEGVQYF,-,few,TRBV3-1,TRBJ2-4
TGTGCCAGCACCTCCATACAGGGGACTTCAGGGGCCAACGTCCTGACTTTC,CASTSIQGTSGANVLTF,-,-,TRBV28,TRBJ2-6
TGTGCCAGCAGCTTAGGGGGACAGGCGCTCGCTCGCTCCTACAATGAGCAGTTCTTC,CASSLGGQALARSYNEQFF,TRBD1,-,TRBV7-6,TRBJ2-1
TGCAGTGCTAGCATAAGTCAGGGAAACTATGGCTACACCTTC,CSASISQGNYGYTF,-,-,TRBV20-1,TRBJ1-2
TGTGCCAGCAGCCAGGGAAGGTCAGGGGTCTCTAACTATGGCTACACCTTC,CASSQGRSGVSNYGYTF,-,few,TRBV4-2,TRBJ1-2
TGTGCCAGCAGTTTTAGGGGAAGCAGTCAGCCCCAGCATTTT,CASSFRGSSQPQHF,-,-,TRBV27,TRBJ1-5